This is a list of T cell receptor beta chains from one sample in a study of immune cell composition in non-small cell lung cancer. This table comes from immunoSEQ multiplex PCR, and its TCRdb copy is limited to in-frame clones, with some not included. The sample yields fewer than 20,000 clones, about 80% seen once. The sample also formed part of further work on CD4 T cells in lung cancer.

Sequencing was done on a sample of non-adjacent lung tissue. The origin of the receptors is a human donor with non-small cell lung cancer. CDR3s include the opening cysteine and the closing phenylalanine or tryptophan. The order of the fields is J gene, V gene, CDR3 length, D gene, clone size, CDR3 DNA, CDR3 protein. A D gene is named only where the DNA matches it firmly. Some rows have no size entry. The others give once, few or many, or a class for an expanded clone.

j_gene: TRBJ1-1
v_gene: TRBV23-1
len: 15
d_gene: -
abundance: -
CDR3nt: TGCGCCAGCAGTCAATCGGGACCGGCCGGCACTGAAGCTTTCTTT
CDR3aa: CASSQSGPAGTEAFF

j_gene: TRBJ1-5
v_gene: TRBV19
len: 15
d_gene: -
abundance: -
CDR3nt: TGTGCCAGTAGTCCCGGTCACCTTAGCAATCAGCCCCAGCATTTT
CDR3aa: CASSPGHLSNQPQHF

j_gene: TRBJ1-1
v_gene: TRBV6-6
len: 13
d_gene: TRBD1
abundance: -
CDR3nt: TGTGCCGCGGAGGGACAGGGGAACACTGAAGCTTTCTTT
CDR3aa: CAAEGQGNTEAFF

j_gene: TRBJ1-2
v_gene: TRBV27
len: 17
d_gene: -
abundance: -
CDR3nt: TGTGCCAGCAGTTTATTTAGGGTTCCAGGGGTCAACTATGGCTACACCTTC
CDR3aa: CASSLFRVPGVNYGYTF

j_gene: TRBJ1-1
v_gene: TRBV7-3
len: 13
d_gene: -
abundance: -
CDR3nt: TGTGCCAGCAGCTTATTAAGGAACACTGAAGCTTTCTTT
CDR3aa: CASSLLRNTEAFF

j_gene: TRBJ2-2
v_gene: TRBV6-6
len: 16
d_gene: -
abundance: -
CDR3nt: TGTGCCAGCAGTTACGCGACGGGTTTAAACACCGGGGAGCTGTTTTTT
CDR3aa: CASSYATGLNTGELFF

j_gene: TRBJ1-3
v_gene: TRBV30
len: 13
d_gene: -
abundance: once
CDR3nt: TGTGCCTGGTCCGACTTCTCTGGAAACACCATATATTTT
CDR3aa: CAWSDFSGNTIYF

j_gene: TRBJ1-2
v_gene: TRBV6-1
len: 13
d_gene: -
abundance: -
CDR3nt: TGTGCCAGCAGTGAACCAGTCTCCTATGGCTACACCTTC
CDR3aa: CASSEPVSYGYTF

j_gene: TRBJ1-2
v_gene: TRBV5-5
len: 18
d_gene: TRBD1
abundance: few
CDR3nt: TGTGCCAGCAGCTTGGACCCCGGGACAGGGAATTTGGGGTATGGCTACACCTTC
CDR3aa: CASSLDPGTGNLGYGYTF

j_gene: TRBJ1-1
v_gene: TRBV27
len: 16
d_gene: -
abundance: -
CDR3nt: TGTGCCAGCAGTCCCGCCGCAAGGTTTGGTAACACTGAAGCTTTCTTT
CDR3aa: CASSPAARFGNTEAFF

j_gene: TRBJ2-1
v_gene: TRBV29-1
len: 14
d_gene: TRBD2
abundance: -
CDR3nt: TGCAGCTTTGAGACTAGCCGGTCCTACAATGAGCAGTTCTTC
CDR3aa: CSFETSRSYNEQFF

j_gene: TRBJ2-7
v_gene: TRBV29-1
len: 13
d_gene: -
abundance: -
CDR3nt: TGCAGCGGACCCGGGAAGGGGGCCTACGAGCAGTACTTC
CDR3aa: CSGPGKGAYEQYF